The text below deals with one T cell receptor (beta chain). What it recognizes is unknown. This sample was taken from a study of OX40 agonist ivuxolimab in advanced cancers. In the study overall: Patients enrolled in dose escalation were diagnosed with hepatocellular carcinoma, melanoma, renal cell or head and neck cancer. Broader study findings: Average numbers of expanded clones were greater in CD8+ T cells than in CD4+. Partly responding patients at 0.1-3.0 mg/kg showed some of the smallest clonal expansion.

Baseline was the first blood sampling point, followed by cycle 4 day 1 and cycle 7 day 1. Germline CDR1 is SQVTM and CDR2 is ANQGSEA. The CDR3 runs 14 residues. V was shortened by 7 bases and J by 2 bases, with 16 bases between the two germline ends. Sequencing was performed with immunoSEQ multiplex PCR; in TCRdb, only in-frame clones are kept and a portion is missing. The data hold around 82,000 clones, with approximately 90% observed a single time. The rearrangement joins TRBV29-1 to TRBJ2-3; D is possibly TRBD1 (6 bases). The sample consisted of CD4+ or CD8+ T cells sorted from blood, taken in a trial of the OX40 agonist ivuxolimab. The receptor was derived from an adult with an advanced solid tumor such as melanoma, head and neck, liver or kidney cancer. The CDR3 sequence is CSGTLGASTDTQYF. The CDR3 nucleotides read TGCAGCGGAACACTGGGGGCCTCCACAGATACGCAGTATTTT.